Below, 9 T cell receptor beta chains from the same sample are listed, as sequenced in a study of blood T cell repertoires in COVID-19. TCRdb keeps only in-frame clones here, not all; method: immunoSEQ multiplex PCR. The top ten clones hold 2% to 2.5% of a sample with about 170,000 clones, 88% of them seen once. The sequenced sample consisted of peripheral blood. The receptors here all came from a man aged 45 to 65 who had recovered from COVID-19.

This chain uses TRBV7-2 with TRBJ2-4; the match to TRBD1 covers 7 bases. This CDR3 comprises 13 residues. Germline V gene sequence: CDR1 SGHTA, CDR2 FQGNSA. With V trimmed by 4 bases and J by 6 bases, 3 bases remained unmatched. The CDR3 nucleotides read TGTGCCAGCAGCTACGGGACAGCAAACATTCAGTACTTC. This gives the protein CASSYGTANIQYF.

The count of this clone is one. The rearrangement links TRBV27 to TRBJ1-5; D might be TRBD1 (5 bases). Germline V gene lookup returns CDR1 MNHEY and CDR2 SMNVEV (reference sequence). This CDR3 has 13 residues. Trimming removed 2 bases at V and 9 bases at J, with 11 bases between. CDR3 sequence reads: CASSLERGRPQHF. CDR3 in DNA: TGTGCCAGCAGTTTAGAGCGGGGACGGCCCCAGCATTTT.

This rearrangement joins TRBV19 to TRBJ2-2; D is uncertain. V lost 6 bases and J 2 bases, leaving 10 bases between the germline ends. The germline gives CDR1 LNHDA, CDR2 SQIVND (reference sequence). The CDR3 loop spans 14 amino acids. CDR3 DNA sequence: TGTGCCAGTAGGGTCGGTCTAAACACCGGGGAGCTGTTTTTT. Translating gives CASRVGLNTGELFF.

The gene calls are TRBV6-5 and TRBJ1-2; D is unresolved. With 4 bases removed from V and 4 bases from J, the gap between germline ends came to 19 bases. This CDR3 has 16 amino acids. Germline V gene data show CDR1 as MNHEY and CDR2 as SVGAGI. DNA for the CDR3: TGTGCCAGCAGTTCCCAATCCGGACTGCTCTTCTATGGCTACACCTTC. This codes for CASSSQSGLLFYGYTF.

This clone was observed once. V usage is TRBV2 and J usage is TRBJ2-7, with 11 bases fitting TRBD1. The V gene's germline CDR1 is SNHLY and CDR2 FYNNEI. The V and J ends lost 9 bases and 10 bases, in that order; junction bases with no gene match: 14. The CDR3 has 14 amino acids. The CDR3 loop reads CASTGRTGGAGQYF. CDR3 DNA: TGTGCCAGTACCGGCCGGACAGGGGGCGCTGGACAGTACTTC.

The chain combines TRBV1 with TRBJ1-1. TRBV1 is deemed a pseudogene. This CDR3 is built from 13 residues. Here the CDR3 DNA reads TGCACCAGCAGAGGAGGGGACGTGACTGAAGCTTTCTTT. This sequence encodes CTSRGGDVTEAFF.

V is TRBV3-1 (or the pseudogene TRBV3-2) and J is TRBJ2-1; 7 nucleotides line up with TRBD2. V dropped 3 bases and J dropped 6; count of bases not matched to a gene: 8. CDR3 length: 15 residues. Germline-derived CDR1 and CDR2 are LGHDT and YNNKEL (reference sequence). The CDR3 loop is CASSQNLGGGNEQFF. The CDR3 DNA is TGTGCCAGCAGCCAGAACCTGGGGGGGGGCAATGAGCAGTTCTTC.

V is TRBV28 and J is TRBJ2-5; tentatively, D is TRBD1 (6 bases). Per the germline V gene, CDR1 is MDHEN and CDR2 is SYDVKM. The CDR3 consists of 14 residues. Trimming pared 0 bases from V and 6 bases from J, leaving 11 bases between. CDR3 residues: CASSLWGRGKTQYF. As DNA, the CDR3 is TGTGCCAGCAGTTTATGGGGCAGGGGAAAGACCCAGTACTTC.

The table lists this clone with a count of one. V usage is TRBV7-9 and J usage is TRBJ2-7; 7 positions match TRBD1. Per germline, CDR1 SEHNR and CDR2 FQNEAQ (reference sequence). CDR3 length: 14 amino acids. The V segment lost 3 bases and the J segment 2 bases; nucleotides outside the gene matches: 4. CDR3: CASSLDRFTYEQYF. DNA for the CDR3: TGTGCCAGCAGCTTGGACAGGTTCACCTACGAGCAGTACTTC. The full variable domain, its missing parts supplied by reference TRBV7-9 and TRBJ2-7, is DTGVSQNPRHKITKRGQNVTFRCDPISEHNRLYWYRQTLGQGPEFLTYFQNEAQLEKSRLLSDRFSAERPKGSFSTLEIQRTEQGDSAMYLCASSLDRFTYEQYFGPGTRLTVT.